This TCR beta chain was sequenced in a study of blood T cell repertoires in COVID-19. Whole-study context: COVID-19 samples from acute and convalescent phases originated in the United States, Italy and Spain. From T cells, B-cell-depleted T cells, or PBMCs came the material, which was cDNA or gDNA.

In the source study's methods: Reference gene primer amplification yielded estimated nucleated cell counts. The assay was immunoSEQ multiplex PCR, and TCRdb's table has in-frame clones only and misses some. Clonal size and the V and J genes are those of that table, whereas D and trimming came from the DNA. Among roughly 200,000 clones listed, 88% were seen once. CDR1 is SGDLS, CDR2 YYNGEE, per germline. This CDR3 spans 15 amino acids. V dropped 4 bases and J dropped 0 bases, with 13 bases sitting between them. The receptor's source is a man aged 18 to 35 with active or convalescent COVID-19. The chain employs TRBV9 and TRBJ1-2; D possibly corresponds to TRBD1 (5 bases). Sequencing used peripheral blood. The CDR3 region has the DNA TGTGCCAGCAGCCAGCAGGGCAGCTCTAACTATGGCTACACCTTC. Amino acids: CASSQQGSSNYGYTF.